The present T cell receptor (beta chain) was sequenced within a study of blood T cell repertoires in COVID-19. This CDR3 contains 11 residues. Only in-frame clones appear in the TCRdb table, and some are missing; sequencing was by immunoSEQ multiplex PCR. Of some 50,000 clones in the sample, around 86% are singletons; the top ten hold roughly 8%. Sequencing was performed on peripheral blood. The sequence derives from a man aged 50 to 60 with active COVID-19. The rearrangement joins TRBV21-1 to TRBJ1-2. TRBV21-1 is deemed a pseudogene. The CDR3 DNA sequence: TGTGCCAGCAGCAATGAGGATGGCTACACCTTC. Protein sequence: CASSNEDGYTF.